This T cell receptor (beta chain) was identified during a study of cytomegalovirus exposure and HLA in healthy donors. Looking at the study overall: Out of 398 genotyped donors, about 80% belonged to the Caucasian-associated ancestry cluster. Study-wide results and limits: A prior analysis recorded that most TCR beta V segments were productive about 90% or about 30% of the time. Reports described diagnosis of cytomegalovirus status by the classifier as highly specific and sensitive.

This clone was observed a few times. What it binds is not known. Germline V gene sequence: CDR1 SEHNR, CDR2 FQNEAQ (reference sequence). Trimming shortened V by 2 bases and J by 0 bases, and 11 bases separated the two germline ends. CDR3 size: 16 residues. PCR involved 60 Vbeta and 13 Jbeta primers. Clones were read by immunoSEQ multiplex PCR, and TCRdb kept only the in-frame ones, dropping some. Seen here are over 85,000 clones, more than 70% observed once, and the top ten hold 2.5% to 3%. Sequenced material: PBMCs. The V gene is TRBV7-9, the J gene TRBJ2-4; weak D call: TRBD2 (5 bases). The origin of this receptor is a woman aged 60-70 years in good health and CMV-seropositive. This chain's CDR3 is CASSLNVGLAKNIQYF. The CDR3 DNA is TGTGCCAGCAGCTTAAACGTAGGACTAGCCAAAAACATTCAGTACTTC.